These T cell receptor beta chains were read from a single sample in a study of blood T cells in healthy people across ages. TCRdb redid the calling of the 5' RACE reads with MiXCR, one entry per CDR3 protein. Counted here are 800,000 to 950,000 distinct CDR3 sequences, roughly 48% occurring once; the ten biggest clones make up 13%. Sequenced: blood. These receptors were taken from a man aged 30 to 39 in good health. CDR3s include the opening cysteine and the closing phenylalanine or tryptophan. D genes are given only for firm matches. For some rows the clone size is stated as once, few or many, or as a class when expanded; others skip it.

CDR3aa: CATRTGVADTQYF; CDR3nt: TGTGCCACCCGGACCGGCGTCGCAGATACGCAGTATTTT; j_gene: TRBJ2-3; abundance: few; d_gene: .; v_gene: TRBV12-3/TRBV12-4
CDR3aa: CASSERTDVGYTF; CDR3nt: TGTGCCAGCAGTGAAAGGACAGATGTTGGCTACACCTTC; j_gene: TRBJ1-2; abundance: .; d_gene: .; v_gene: TRBV2
CDR3aa: CSVEDFYRGKPEQYF; CDR3nt: TGCAGCGTTGAAGATTTTTACAGGGGGAAACCCGAGCAGTACTTC; j_gene: TRBJ2-7; abundance: .; d_gene: TRBD1; v_gene: TRBV29-1
CDR3aa: CASSLVLTNEKLFF; CDR3nt: TGTGCCAGCAGTTTAGTGTTGACTAATGAAAAACTGTTTTTT; j_gene: TRBJ1-4; abundance: .; d_gene: .; v_gene: TRBV12-3/TRBV12-4
CDR3aa: CSVEAEGGSYNEQFF; CDR3nt: TGCAGCGTTGAAGCGGAGGGGGGGTCCTACAATGAGCAGTTCTTC; j_gene: TRBJ2-1; abundance: .; d_gene: .; v_gene: TRBV29-1
CDR3aa: CASSLNPYGYTF; CDR3nt: TGTGCCAGCAGTCTTAACCCTTATGGCTACACCTTC; j_gene: TRBJ1-2; abundance: many; d_gene: .; v_gene: TRBV7-2
CDR3aa: CAISPDGPNYGYTF; CDR3nt: TGTGCCATCAGCCCGGACGGGCCAAACTATGGCTACACCTTC; j_gene: TRBJ1-2; abundance: .; d_gene: .; v_gene: TRBV10-3
CDR3aa: CATQGQDFQETQYF; CDR3nt: TGTGCCACCCAGGGCCAGGACTTTCAAGAGACCCAGTACTTC; j_gene: TRBJ2-5; abundance: few; d_gene: .; v_gene: TRBV10-3
CDR3aa: CASSPHPSDGYTF; CDR3nt: TGTGCCAGCAGCCCCCACCCCAGTGATGGCTACACCTTC; j_gene: TRBJ1-2; abundance: .; d_gene: .; v_gene: TRBV7-2
CDR3aa: CSVGGGADTNEKLFF; CDR3nt: TGCAGCGTTGGGGGTGGGGCCGATACTAATGAAAAACTGTTTTTT; j_gene: TRBJ1-4; abundance: .; d_gene: .; v_gene: TRBV29-1
CDR3aa: CASSSPAQNTANYGYTF; CDR3nt: TGTGCCAGCAGTTCACCCGCACAAAACACAGCTAACTATGGCTACACCTTC; j_gene: TRBJ1-2; abundance: .; d_gene: .; v_gene: TRBV28
CDR3aa: CASSATLRGGAGGYNEQFF; CDR3nt: TGTGCCAGCAGCGCTACGCTCCGGGGGGGGGCAGGGGGTTACAATGAGCAGTTCTTC; j_gene: TRBJ2-1; abundance: .; d_gene: .; v_gene: TRBV9
CDR3aa: CASSFRGGTQADTQYF; CDR3nt: TGTGCCAGCAGCTTCCGCGGCGGGACTCAGGCAGATACGCAGTATTTT; j_gene: TRBJ2-3; abundance: .; d_gene: .; v_gene: TRBV9
CDR3aa: CALGDRAGNEQFF; CDR3nt: TGTGCCCTAGGGGACAGGGCGGGCAATGAGCAGTTCTTC; j_gene: TRBJ2-1; abundance: .; d_gene: TRBD1; v_gene: TRBV10-3
CDR3aa: CASSTAGRDEQYF; CDR3nt: TGTGCCAGCAGTACGGCGGGGAGGGACGAGCAGTACTTC; j_gene: TRBJ2-7; abundance: .; d_gene: TRBD2; v_gene: TRBV28
CDR3aa: CASSQDSGAGGRHEQFF; CDR3nt: TGCGCCAGCAGCCAAGACTCAGGAGCGGGGGGGCGCCATGAGCAGTTCTTC; j_gene: TRBJ2-1; abundance: .; d_gene: TRBD2; v_gene: TRBV4-3
CDR3aa: CSASKGQSNYGYTF; CDR3nt: TGCAGTGCTAGTAAGGGACAGAGTAACTATGGCTACACCTTC; j_gene: TRBJ1-2; abundance: .; d_gene: TRBD1; v_gene: TRBV20-1
CDR3aa: CSGQLNTEAFF; CDR3nt: TGCAGCGGTCAACTGAACACTGAAGCTTTCTTT; j_gene: TRBJ1-1; abundance: .; d_gene: .; v_gene: TRBV29-1
CDR3aa: CSVLLQSDRSYEQYF; CDR3nt: TGCAGCGTTCTCCTCCAGTCGGACCGCTCCTACGAGCAGTACTTC; j_gene: TRBJ2-7; abundance: few; d_gene: .; v_gene: TRBV29-1
CDR3aa: CASSLEGSKSNQPQHF; CDR3nt: TGTGCCAGCAGTTTAGAGGGTTCGAAAAGCAATCAGCCCCAGCATTTT; j_gene: TRBJ1-5; abundance: .; d_gene: .; v_gene: TRBV27
CDR3aa: CASSPRGRGSTDTQYF; CDR3nt: TGCGCCAGCAGCCCCCGAGGGCGGGGATCCACAGATACGCAGTATTTT; j_gene: TRBJ2-3; abundance: .; d_gene: .; v_gene: TRBV4-1
CDR3aa: CASRGQINTEAFF; CDR3nt: TGTGCCAGCAGGGGACAGATAAACACTGAAGCTTTCTTT; j_gene: TRBJ1-1; abundance: .; d_gene: TRBD1; v_gene: TRBV7-2
CDR3aa: CASNEAGGHNEQYF; CDR3nt: TGTGCCAGCAATGAGGCGGGGGGCCACAATGAGCAGTACTTC; j_gene: TRBJ2-7; abundance: .; d_gene: TRBD2; v_gene: TRBV6-4
CDR3aa: CAISREGDQPQHF; CDR3nt: TGTGCCATCAGTCGGGAGGGGGATCAGCCCCAGCATTTT; j_gene: TRBJ1-5; abundance: .; d_gene: .; v_gene: TRBV10-3
CDR3aa: CASSLEADRAKNIQYF; CDR3nt: TGTGCCAGCAGCTTAGAGGCGGACAGGGCTAAAAACATTCAGTACTTC; j_gene: TRBJ2-4; abundance: many; d_gene: TRBD1; v_gene: TRBV11-2
CDR3aa: CSVETVSYEQYF; CDR3nt: TGCAGCGTTGAAACGGTCTCCTACGAGCAGTACTTC; j_gene: TRBJ2-7; abundance: .; d_gene: .; v_gene: TRBV29-1
CDR3aa: CASKDWYNEQFF; CDR3nt: TGTGCCAGCAAAGACTGGTACAATGAGCAGTTCTTC; j_gene: TRBJ2-1; abundance: once; d_gene: .; v_gene: TRBV25-1
CDR3aa: CASSPQGGRTSDLKQGIQYF; CDR3nt: TGTGCCAGCAGCCCGCAGGGGGGGAGGACTAGCGATCTGAAACAGGGCATTCAGTACTTC; j_gene: TRBJ2-4; abundance: .; d_gene: TRBD2; v_gene: TRBV7-2
CDR3aa: CASSFGGGENTEAFF; CDR3nt: TGTGCCAGCAGCTTCGGCGGGGGCGAGAACACTGAAGCTTTCTTT; j_gene: TRBJ1-1; abundance: .; d_gene: .; v_gene: TRBV7-8
CDR3aa: CATRTGLSQPQHF; CDR3nt: TGTGCCACCCGTACAGGGCTGAGTCAGCCCCAGCATTTT; j_gene: TRBJ1-5; abundance: many; d_gene: .; v_gene: TRBV6-1
CDR3aa: CASSTGTGVSPEAFF; CDR3nt: TGCGCCAGCAGCACCGGGACAGGGGTTTCCCCTGAAGCTTTCTTT; j_gene: TRBJ1-1; abundance: .; d_gene: TRBD1; v_gene: TRBV5-1
CDR3aa: CTSSLKRYEQYF; CDR3nt: TGTACCAGCAGTTTAAAACGCTACGAGCAGTACTTC; j_gene: TRBJ2-7; abundance: .; d_gene: .; v_gene: TRBV12-3/TRBV12-4
CDR3aa: CSVEVARTVNTEAFF; CDR3nt: TGCAGCGTTGAAGTGGCAAGGACAGTGAACACTGAAGCTTTCTTT; j_gene: TRBJ1-1; abundance: .; d_gene: .; v_gene: TRBV29-1
CDR3aa: CSVCQGANTEAFF; CDR3nt: TGCAGCGTCTGCCAGGGGGCGAACACTGAAGCTTTCTTT; j_gene: TRBJ1-1; abundance: many; d_gene: TRBD1; v_gene: TRBV29-1
CDR3aa: CASSLDQSPLHF; CDR3nt: TGTGCCAGCAGCTTAGATCAGTCACCCCTCCACTTT; j_gene: TRBJ1-6; abundance: .; d_gene: .; v_gene: TRBV7-2
CDR3aa: CASRLVLRGNTEAFF; CDR3nt: TGTGCCAGCAGGCTCGTCTTACGGGGGAACACTGAAGCTTTCTTT; j_gene: TRBJ1-1; abundance: few; d_gene: .; v_gene: TRBV27
CDR3aa: CSARRGRRREADQSQHF; CDR3nt: TGCAGTGCTAGAAGGGGTCGACGGCGGGAGGCGGATCAGTCCCAGCATTTT; j_gene: TRBJ1-5; abundance: .; d_gene: .; v_gene: TRBV20-1
CDR3aa: CASSFLQGGGYTF; CDR3nt: TGTGCCAGCAGTTTCCTGCAGGGGGGCGGCTACACCTTC; j_gene: TRBJ1-2; abundance: .; d_gene: TRBD1; v_gene: TRBV27
CDR3aa: CASSWTSGGQTDTQYF; CDR3nt: TGTGCCAGCAGTTGGACTAGCGGGGGACAAACAGATACGCAGTATTTT; j_gene: TRBJ2-3; abundance: few; d_gene: TRBD2; v_gene: TRBV27
CDR3aa: CASSPGTGSNYGYTF; CDR3nt: TGCGCCAGCAGCCCGGGGACAGGGTCTAACTATGGCTACACCTTC; j_gene: TRBJ1-2; abundance: many; d_gene: TRBD1; v_gene: TRBV5-1
CDR3aa: CSARDSSRSYEQYF; CDR3nt: TGCAGTGCTAGAGATTCTTCACGGTCCTACGAGCAGTACTTC; j_gene: TRBJ2-7; abundance: many; d_gene: .; v_gene: TRBV20-1
CDR3aa: CSVGRASSYEQYF; CDR3nt: TGCAGCGTTGGGCGGGCGTCCTCCTACGAGCAGTACTTC; j_gene: TRBJ2-7; abundance: .; d_gene: .; v_gene: TRBV29-1
CDR3aa: CSRRGGQVPDTQYF; CDR3nt: TGCAGTAGACGGGGGGGCCAAGTCCCAGATACGCAGTATTTT; j_gene: TRBJ2-3; abundance: .; d_gene: TRBD2; v_gene: TRBV20-1
CDR3aa: CSARRLAGTGTDTQYF; CDR3nt: TGCAGTGCTAGACGACTAGCGGGGACGGGCACAGATACGCAGTATTTT; j_gene: TRBJ2-3; abundance: few; d_gene: TRBD2; v_gene: TRBV20-1
CDR3aa: CAISEDRAGQPQHF; CDR3nt: TGTGCCATCAGTGAGGACAGGGCGGGACAGCCCCAGCATTTT; j_gene: TRBJ1-5; abundance: .; d_gene: TRBD1; v_gene: TRBV10-3
CDR3aa: CASSEPLGAGFYEQYF; CDR3nt: TGTGCCAGCAGTGAACCCTTGGGGGCGGGTTTCTACGAGCAGTACTTC; j_gene: TRBJ2-7; abundance: few; d_gene: .; v_gene: TRBV6-1
CDR3aa: CASSWRLAGGPVPDTQYF; CDR3nt: TGTGCCAGCAGCTGGAGACTAGCGGGGGGGCCCGTTCCAGATACGCAGTATTTT; j_gene: TRBJ2-3; abundance: .; d_gene: TRBD2; v_gene: TRBV7-9
CDR3aa: CSVVGANYEQYF; CDR3nt: TGCAGCGTTGTAGGGGCCAACTACGAGCAGTACTTC; j_gene: TRBJ2-7; abundance: many; d_gene: .; v_gene: TRBV29-1
CDR3aa: CSVDLLSSVHEQFF; CDR3nt: TGCAGCGTTGATCTCCTCTCCAGTGTCCATGAGCAGTTCTTC; j_gene: TRBJ2-1; abundance: many; d_gene: .; v_gene: TRBV29-1
CDR3aa: CASSPLGTVSYEQYF; CDR3nt: TGTGCCAGCAGCCCGCTCGGCACCGTCTCCTACGAGCAGTACTTC; j_gene: TRBJ2-7; abundance: .; d_gene: .; v_gene: TRBV9
CDR3aa: CASNVRDSNYEQYF; CDR3nt: TGTGCCAGCAACGTCCGGGACAGTAACTACGAGCAGTACTTC; j_gene: TRBJ2-7; abundance: .; d_gene: TRBD1; v_gene: TRBV9
CDR3aa: CASSPFFSVAGQATYEQYF; CDR3nt: TGTGCCAGCAGCCCCTTTTTTTCGGTGGCTGGGCAGGCCACCTACGAGCAGTACTTC; j_gene: TRBJ2-7; abundance: once; d_gene: .; v_gene: TRBV27
CDR3aa: CASSLDRRQPQHF; CDR3nt: TGTGCCAGCAGTTTGGACAGAAGGCAGCCCCAGCATTTT; j_gene: TRBJ1-5; abundance: few; d_gene: .; v_gene: TRBV27
CDR3aa: CAVPGQGMYEQYF; CDR3nt: TGTGCCGTACCGGGACAGGGTATGTACGAGCAGTACTTC; j_gene: TRBJ2-7; abundance: many; d_gene: TRBD1; v_gene: TRBV6-1
CDR3aa: CASSYVGQTSGTQYF; CDR3nt: TGTGCCAGCAGTTACGTGGGACAGACCTCAGGGACGCAGTATTTT; j_gene: TRBJ2-3; abundance: few; d_gene: TRBD1; v_gene: TRBV6-2/TRBV6-3
CDR3aa: CASSLGWEVYNEQFF; CDR3nt: TGTGCCAGCAGCCTCGGGTGGGAGGTTTACAATGAGCAGTTCTTC; j_gene: TRBJ2-1; abundance: .; d_gene: .; v_gene: TRBV7-9
CDR3aa: CASSLSPADSTDTQYF; CDR3nt: TGTGCCAGCAGTTTATCCCCAGCGGACAGCACAGATACGCAGTATTTT; j_gene: TRBJ2-3; abundance: .; d_gene: .; v_gene: TRBV28